This T cell receptor (beta chain) came from a study of blood T cell repertoires in COVID-19. Produced via immunoSEQ multiplex PCR; TCRdb's table is partial and in-frame only. The data contain about 250,000 clones, 70% to 90% of them singletons. CDR3 size: 16 residues. V shed 1 base and J shed 8 bases, with 20 bases lying between them. Per germline, CDR1 MGHRA and CDR2 YSYEKL. This TCR was sampled from a man in his late teens or twenties with active or convalescent COVID-19. The rearrangement links TRBV4-1 to TRBJ1-2; tentatively, D is TRBD1 (5 bases). Specimen: peripheral blood. CDR3 nucleotides: TGCGCCAGCAGCCAAGTTGCCCCAGGGCTTCACCAAGGCTACACCTTC. This encodes CASSQVAPGLHQGYTF.